The rows below give T cell receptor beta chains drawn from one sample of a study of blood T cells in healthy people across ages. In TCRdb, the 5' RACE reads were re-called with MiXCR into one record per CDR3 protein. The table shows about 620,000 distinct CDR3 sequences, with roughly 21% occurring only once. The specimen was blood. These receptor sequences come from a man aged 65-85 years in good health. Each CDR3 is given with its conserved first and last residue. The D gene is left open where the match is weak. Rows give clone size only sometimes, using once, few, many, or a class for an expanded clone.

V	J	size	D	CDR3	DNA
TRBV7-9	TRBJ2-3	many	.	CASSLSLATIVRGTDTQYF	TGTGCCAGCAGCTTATCTCTGGCAACCATTGTGAGGGGCACAGATACGCAGTATTTT
TRBV9	TRBJ1-5	few	.	CASSVGGLENQPQHF	TGTGCCAGCAGCGTAGGGGGCTTAGAGAATCAGCCCCAGCATTTT
TRBV29-1	TRBJ2-5	many	.	CSVEWFGGTLLGETQYF	TGCAGCGTTGAATGGTTCGGCGGGACACTCTTGGGGGAGACCCAGTACTTC
TRBV29-1	TRBJ2-7	many	TRBD1	CSVNPGQGSFGEQYF	TGCAGCGTCAACCCGGGACAGGGAAGTTTCGGCGAGCAGTACTTC
TRBV3-1	TRBJ2-3	.	TRBD2	CASSPEAGVGTDTQYF	TGTGCCAGCAGCCCCGAAGCGGGAGTGGGGACAGATACGCAGTATTTT
TRBV20-1	TRBJ2-5	few	.	CSPRVMGGIFRETQYF	TGCAGTCCCAGAGTGATGGGGGGAATCTTTCGGGAGACCCAGTACTTC
TRBV7-9	TRBJ2-2	few	.	CASSFSGRSGELFF	TGTGCCAGCAGCTTTTCAGGGAGGTCCGGGGAGCTGTTTTTT
TRBV20-1	TRBJ2-1	few	TRBD2	CSARDSGRGNYNEQFF	TGCAGTGCTAGAGATAGCGGGAGGGGGAACTACAATGAGCAGTTCTTC
TRBV20-1	TRBJ2-3	.	.	CSAQHGGTDTQYF	TGCAGTGCTCAACACGGGGGTACAGATACGCAGTATTTT
TRBV20-1	TRBJ2-5	few	.	CSAPGYQETQYF	TGCAGTGCTCCAGGGTACCAAGAGACCCAGTACTTC
TRBV9	TRBJ2-7	few	.	CASSVNPNSAYEQYF	TGTGCCAGCAGCGTAAACCCCAACAGCGCCTACGAGCAGTACTTC
TRBV28	TRBJ2-7	.	.	CASSSFPLGGKQYF	TGTGCCAGCAGTTCCTTCCCCCTCGGGGGTAAGCAGTACTTC
TRBV12-3/TRBV12-4	TRBJ2-1	many	.	CASSLSGQYNEQFF	TGTGCCAGCAGTTTATCGGGACAATACAATGAGCAGTTCTTC
TRBV20-1	TRBJ2-5	.	.	CSARVRAEETQYF	TGCAGTGCTAGAGTTAGAGCTGAAGAGACCCAGTACTTC
TRBV6-6	TRBJ2-6	.	.	CASSYPGSSGANVLTF	TGTGCCAGCAGTTACCCCGGGAGCTCTGGGGCCAACGTCCTGACTTTC
TRBV2	TRBJ2-3	few	TRBD2	CASRAGTSGSRRDTQYF	TGTGCCAGCAGAGCCGGGACTAGCGGGAGCCGACGAGATACGCAGTATTTT
TRBV13	TRBJ2-1	.	TRBD2	CASTGGAGGLDEQFF	TGTGCCAGCACCGGAGGAGCGGGGGGCCTGGATGAGCAGTTCTTC
TRBV7-9	TRBJ1-1	.	TRBD1	CASSDRDRGWNTEAFF	TGTGCCAGCAGCGACCGGGACAGGGGCTGGAACACTGAAGCTTTCTTT
TRBV7-9	TRBJ1-1	.	.	CASSRTEPAEAFF	TGTGCCAGCAGCAGGACAGAGCCAGCTGAAGCTTTCTTT
TRBV7-9	TRBJ2-7	many	TRBD1	CASSEDRGSYEQYF	TGTGCCAGCAGCGAGGACAGGGGGAGCTACGAGCAGTACTTC
TRBV12-3/TRBV12-4	TRBJ2-1	few	.	CASSQGEQFF	TGTGCCAGCAGCCAGGGGGAGCAGTTCTTC
TRBV3-1	TRBJ2-1	few	TRBD2	CASSQDPGLAGGYNEQFF	TGTGCCAGCAGCCAAGACCCCGGACTAGCGGGAGGTTACAATGAGCAGTTCTTC